This TCR beta chain is from a study of shared clonotypes between healthy human individuals. Every subset's genomic DNA went evenly onto several immunoSEQ plates. Data came from immunoSEQ multiplex PCR; TCRdb stores just in-frame clones and leaves some out. Of under 300,000 clones listed, just over 65% are singletons. Study-level points and caveats: Non-shared clonotypes displayed generation probabilities falling below those of clonotypes present in all four donors. An effect of sequencing depth on clonotype sharing among donors was expected.

Regarding this clone: Its antigen is as yet unknown.

Germline V gene lookup returns CDR1 LNHDA and CDR2 SQIVND (reference sequence). The CDR3 length is 15 residues. V lost 7 bases, J lost 11 bases, and 16 bases stayed unmatched. The sequencing input was memory CD4+ T cells sorted from blood. Noted subset: CD45RA-negative fraction. This TCR derives from a man aged 25 to 40 in good health. The gene calls are TRBV19 and TRBJ1-1; 10 nucleotides agree with TRBD1. The DNA for the CDR3 is TGTGCCAGTACATATTTGGCCGCGGGACAGGGGTACGCTTTCTTT. This translates into CASTYLAAGQGYAFF.